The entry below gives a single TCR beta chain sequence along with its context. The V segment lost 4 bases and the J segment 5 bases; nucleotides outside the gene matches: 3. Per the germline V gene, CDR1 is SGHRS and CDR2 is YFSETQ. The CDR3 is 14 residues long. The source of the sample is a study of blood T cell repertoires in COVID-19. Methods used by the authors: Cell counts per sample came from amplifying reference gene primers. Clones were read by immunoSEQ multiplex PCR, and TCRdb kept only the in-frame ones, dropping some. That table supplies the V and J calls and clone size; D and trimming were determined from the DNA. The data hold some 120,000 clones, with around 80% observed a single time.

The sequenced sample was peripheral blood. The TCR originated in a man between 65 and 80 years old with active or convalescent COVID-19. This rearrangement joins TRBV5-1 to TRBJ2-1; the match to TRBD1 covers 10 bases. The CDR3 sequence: CASSRDRGNNEQFF. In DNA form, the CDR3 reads TGCGCCAGCAGCAGGGACAGGGGAAACAATGAGCAGTTCTTC.